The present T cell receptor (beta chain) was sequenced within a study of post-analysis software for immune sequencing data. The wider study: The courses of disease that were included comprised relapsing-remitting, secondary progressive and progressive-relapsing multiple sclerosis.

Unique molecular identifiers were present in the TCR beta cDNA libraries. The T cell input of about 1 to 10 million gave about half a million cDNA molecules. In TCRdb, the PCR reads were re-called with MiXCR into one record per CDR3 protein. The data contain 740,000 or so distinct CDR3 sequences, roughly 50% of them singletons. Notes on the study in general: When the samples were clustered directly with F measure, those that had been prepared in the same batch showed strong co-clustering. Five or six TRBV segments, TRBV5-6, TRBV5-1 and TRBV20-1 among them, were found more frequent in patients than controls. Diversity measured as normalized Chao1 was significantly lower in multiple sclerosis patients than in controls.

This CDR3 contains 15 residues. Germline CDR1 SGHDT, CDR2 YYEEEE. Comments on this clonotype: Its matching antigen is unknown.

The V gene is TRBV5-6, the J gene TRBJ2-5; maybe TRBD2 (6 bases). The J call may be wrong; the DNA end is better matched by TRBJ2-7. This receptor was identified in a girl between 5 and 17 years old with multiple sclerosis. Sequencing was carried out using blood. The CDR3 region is CASATGTLSCYEQYF. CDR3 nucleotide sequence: TGTGCCAGCGCAACCGGGACTCTCTCTTGCTACGAGCAGTACTTC.